These T cell receptor beta chains were read from a single sample in a study of blood T cell repertoires in COVID-19. Method: immunoSEQ multiplex PCR; TCRdb's copy keeps in-frame clones and lacks some. The repertoire holds about 180,000 clones, with about 85% as singletons. The sequenced sample consisted of peripheral blood. The receptors originated from a woman aged 80 or over with acute or convalescent COVID-19. Both conserved end residues are part of each CDR3. Each record gives: D gene, J gene, V gene, clone size, CDR3 DNA, CDR3 protein. A D gene is named only where the DNA matches it firmly. Size is stated for part of the rows, as once, few or many counts, or as a class when the clone is expanded.

TRBD1,TRBJ2-7,TRBV7-8,.,TGTGCCAGCAGCTACGGACAGGGGGCAGCGTACGAGCAGTACTTC,CASSYGQGAAYEQYF
TRBD1,TRBJ1-4,TRBV6-5,.,TGTGCCAGCAGTTACTCGGGACAGGGGGGAGAAAAACTGTTTTTT,CASSYSGQGGEKLFF
.,TRBJ2-7,TRBV21-1,.,TGTGCCAGCAGCAAAGGGGGAGGGGATGGCATATCCTACGAGCAGTACTTC,CASSKGGGDGISYEQYF
TRBD2,TRBJ2-2,TRBV4-2,.,TGTGCCAGCAGCCAATGGGGGTCCCCGGGAGGGGCCGGGGAGCTGTTTTTT,CASSQWGSPGGAGELFF
.,TRBJ2-1,TRBV30,.,TGTGCCTGGAGTGTAGCGGGCAATGAGCAGTTCTTC,CAWSVAGNEQFF
.,TRBJ1-1,TRBV7-2,.,TGTGCCAGCAGAGACACTTCGGGGGTAGGTGAAGCTTTCTTT,CASRDTSGVGEAFF
TRBD1,TRBJ2-5,TRBV5-1,.,TGCGCCAGCAGCGAACAGGGGGAGACCCAGTACTTC,CASSEQGETQYF
TRBD2,TRBJ2-3,TRBV12-5,.,TGTGCTAGTGGTTTGGTCCCGACTAGCGGGAGGACTTTAACCACAGATACGCAGTATTTT,CASGLVPTSGRTLTTDTQYF
.,TRBJ2-7,TRBV3-1/TRBV3-2,.,TGTGCCAGCAGCCAAGATCGGGAATACGAGCAGTACTTC,CASSQDREYEQYF
.,TRBJ2-3,TRBV9,.,TGTGCCAGCAGCGTAGGGCGGAGCACAGATACGCAGTATTTT,CASSVGRSTDTQYF
.,TRBJ1-1,TRBV3-1/TRBV3-2,.,TGTGCCAGCAGCCAAGGCGTCTTCACTGAAGCTTTCTTT,CASSQGVFTEAFF
.,TRBJ2-7,TRBV7-2,.,TGTGCCAGCAGCTTCGACAGGTCTAGCTCCTACGAGCAGTACTTC,CASSFDRSSSYEQYF
TRBD2,TRBJ2-3,TRBV2,.,TGTGCCAGCAGACTAGCGGGGGGCACAGATACGCAGTATTTT,CASRLAGGTDTQYF
.,TRBJ1-6,TRBV27,.,TGTGCCAGCAGGTGGGCCACTAATTCACCCCTCCACTTT,CASRWATNSPLHF
.,TRBJ2-1,TRBV7-2,.,TGTGCCAGCAGCTTGGGGGGAGGAACCTACAATGAGCAGTTCTTC,CASSLGGGTYNEQFF
.,TRBJ1-1,TRBV27,.,TGTGCCAGCAGTTTTAGGAGGGGAGACGGTGCTTTCTTT,CASSFRRGDGAFF
TRBD1,TRBJ1-1,TRBV27,.,TGTGCCAGCAGTTCCCGGACAGGGGTAGTGTACACTGAAGCTTTCTTT,CASSSRTGVVYTEAFF
.,TRBJ2-5,TRBV4-3,.,TGCGCCAGCAGCAGGGGACTGAACCAAGAGACCCAGTACTTC,CASSRGLNQETQYF
TRBD1,TRBJ1-2,TRBV4-1,.,TGCGCCAGCAGCCAAGATCGGGGACAGGTGCTAAACTATGGCTACACCTTC,CASSQDRGQVLNYGYTF
.,TRBJ1-5,TRBV5-1,.,TGCGCCAGCAGCTTGGAGGGGGACACCTTGCAAACCCAGCATTTT,CASSLEGDTLQTQHF
.,TRBJ1-4,TRBV4-2,.,TGTGCCAGCAGCCAAGATATACGCGAGTGGGAAAAACTGTTTTTT,CASSQDIREWEKLFF
.,TRBJ1-4,TRBV19,.,TGTGCCAGTAGTATAGATCGACAGGCAACTAATGAAAAACTGTTTTTT,CASSIDRQATNEKLFF
.,TRBJ1-1,TRBV10-1,.,TGCGCCAGCAGTGGAGGAGAAACTGAAGCTTTCTTT,CASSGGETEAFF
TRBD1,TRBJ1-1,TRBV5-4,.,TGTGCCAGCAGCTTGGGTGGACAGGGGGCTCGGGGAGCTTTCTTT,CASSLGGQGARGAFF
.,TRBJ2-7,TRBV7-2,few,TGTGCCAGCAGCTTCGGCCAGCGAAGCTCCTACGAGCAGTACTTC,CASSFGQRSSYEQYF
.,TRBJ2-7,TRBV25-1,.,TGTGCCAGGGGGAGAGGGACCTACGAGCAGTACTTC,CARGRGTYEQYF
TRBD1,TRBJ1-2,TRBV12-3/TRBV12-4,.,TGTGCCAGCAGTCGGGACAGCTATGGCTACACCTTC,CASSRDSYGYTF
.,TRBJ2-3,TRBV18,.,TGTGCCAGCTCACCGACCCAATTTGGGGCAGGCAGCACAGATACGCAGTATTTT,CASSPTQFGAGSTDTQYF
.,TRBJ1-5,TRBV6-2/TRBV6-3,.,TGTGCCAGCAGTCCCCGTTCGGGGAAGGGCAATCAGCCCCAGCATTTT,CASSPRSGKGNQPQHF
.,TRBJ1-2,TRBV19,few,TGTGCCAGTACGACAGGACCTACTAACTATGGCTACACCTTC,CASTTGPTNYGYTF
.,TRBJ2-7,TRBV12-3/TRBV12-4,.,TGTGCCAGCAGTCGAAGGGGGTCCTACGAGCAGTACTTC,CASSRRGSYEQYF
TRBD1,TRBJ1-2,TRBV3-1/TRBV3-2,.,TGTGCCAGCAGCCCAACGTTTCGGACAGGGGCCTATGGCTACACCTTC,CASSPTFRTGAYGYTF
.,TRBJ1-5,TRBV7-2,.,TGTGCCAGCAGCCCCCGTGGGGACACATCAATTCAGCCCCAGCATTTT,CASSPRGDTSIQPQHF
TRBD2,TRBJ2-5,TRBV5-4,.,TGTGCCAGCACCTTAGGGTCCCCCTTGGGAGGGGAAGAGACCCAGTACTTC,CASTLGSPLGGEETQYF
TRBD1,TRBJ1-3,TRBV18,.,TGTGCCAGCTCACCATTCGGGCCCGGTCCGACAGGGGGCCTCTCTGGAAACACCATATATTTT,CASSPFGPGPTGGLSGNTIYF
TRBD1,TRBJ1-5,TRBV27,.,TGTGCCAGCAGTCCCCGGACAGGGGGGGGACGCGGCAATCAGCCCCAGCATTTT,CASSPRTGGGRGNQPQHF
.,TRBJ2-7,TRBV6-1,.,TGTGCCAGCAGTGAAAACCAGGGCTACGAGCAGTACTTC,CASSENQGYEQYF
TRBD1,TRBJ1-2,TRBV7-2,.,TGTGCCAGCAGCCCGATGTCGGGACAGAACTATGGCTACACCTTC,CASSPMSGQNYGYTF
.,TRBJ2-7,TRBV10-3,.,TGTGCCACTAGGGGGGGGGCTCCCCTCTACGAGCAGTACTTC,CATRGGAPLYEQYF
.,TRBJ1-2,TRBV6-5,.,TGTGCCAGCAGTTACTTAGCGACCACCTATGGCTACACCTTC,CASSYLATTYGYTF
.,TRBJ2-2,TRBV4-3,.,TGCGCCAGCAGCCCGACACTCGTCTCGAACACCGGGGAGCTGTTTTTT,CASSPTLVSNTGELFF
.,TRBJ2-7,TRBV11-2,.,TGTGCCAGCAGCTTAGGAGGGTCGGGCTCCTACGAGCAGTACTTC,CASSLGGSGSYEQYF
.,TRBJ2-7,TRBV5-1,.,TGCGCCAGCACCTCGACAGTATCCTACGAGCAGTACTTC,CASTSTVSYEQYF
.,TRBJ1-1,TRBV12-3/TRBV12-4,once,TGTGCCAGCAGTTGGGCCAAGAACACTGAAGCTTTCTTT,CASSWAKNTEAFF
.,TRBJ1-1,TRBV6-2/TRBV6-3,few,TGTGCCAGCAGCCCCGCGGGACTGAACACTGAAGCTTTCTTT,CASSPAGLNTEAFF
TRBD2,TRBJ2-1,TRBV5-1,.,TGCGCCAGCAGGGACGGGGGGTCTCGGAATGAGCAGTTCTTC,CASRDGGSRNEQFF
.,TRBJ2-2,TRBV7-3,.,TGTGCCAGCAGCTCACTCCTAGGGGGATTCGCGAACACCGGGGAGCTGTTTTTT,CASSSLLGGFANTGELFF
TRBD1,TRBJ1-5,TRBV7-2,.,TGTGCCAGCAGCGTAGGGGGCACCGGCAATCAGCCCCAGCATTTT,CASSVGGTGNQPQHF
.,TRBJ2-7,TRBV27,.,TGTGCCAGCAGTTTAAGGGCCACCGCCCGACGGGAAGTCTACGAGCAGTACTTC,CASSLRATARREVYEQYF
TRBD2,TRBJ2-1,TRBV9,once,TGTGCCAGCAGCGTAGAAGGGACTAGCGGCCGCAAGCAGTTCTTC,CASSVEGTSGRKQFF
.,TRBJ1-4,TRBV15,.,TGTGCCACCAGCAGAGCCGGGAGAACAACTAATGAAAAACTGTTTTTT,CATSRAGRTTNEKLFF
.,TRBJ2-3,TRBV5-6,.,TGTGCCAGCAGCTGGCTCACAGATACGCAGTATTTT,CASSWLTDTQYF
.,TRBJ1-2,TRBV18,.,TGTGCCAGCTCACCTACAGAATCTAACTATGGCTACACCTTC,CASSPTESNYGYTF
TRBD1,TRBJ1-1,TRBV6-2/TRBV6-3,few,TGTGCCAGCAGTTACTTGGCAGGGGGACCTTTCTTT,CASSYLAGGPFF
TRBD1,TRBJ2-2,TRBV7-9,.,TGTGCCAGCAGCTCCCCGGGACAGCCTATGAACACCGGGGAGCTGTTTTTT,CASSSPGQPMNTGELFF
.,TRBJ1-3,TRBV7-2,few,TGTGCCAGCAGCTTAGGACCGGGATCTGGAAACACCATATATTTT,CASSLGPGSGNTIYF
TRBD1,TRBJ1-5,TRBV7-8,.,TGTGCCAGCAGCTTCGAGGCGCGAGGGGGCCAGCCCCAGCATTTT,CASSFEARGGQPQHF
.,TRBJ1-5,TRBV21-1,.,TGTGCCAGCAGCAATGAGGCAGGGTCTATCGCTCAGCCCCAGCATTTT,CASSNEAGSIAQPQHF
.,TRBJ2-7,TRBV5-3,.,TGTGCCAGAGGGGGGAGGGACAACACCTACGAGCAGTACTTC,CARGGRDNTYEQYF